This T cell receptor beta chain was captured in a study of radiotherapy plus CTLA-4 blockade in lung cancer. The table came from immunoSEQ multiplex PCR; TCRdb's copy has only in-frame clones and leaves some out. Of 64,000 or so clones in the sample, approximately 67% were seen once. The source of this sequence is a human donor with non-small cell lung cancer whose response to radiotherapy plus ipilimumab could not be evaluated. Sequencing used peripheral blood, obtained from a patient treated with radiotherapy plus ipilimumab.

CDR3 in DNA: TGCGCCAGCAGCTCATTCGACAGGTCCTCCTACGAGCAGTACTTC. Amino acid sequence: CASSSFDRSSYEQYF. The V call is TRBV5-1, the J call TRBJ2-7; D might be TRBD1 (6 bases). CDR3 length: 15 amino acids. V lost 3 bases to trimming and J lost 0 bases, with 13 bases between them. CDR1 SGHRS and CDR2 YFSETQ come from the germline V gene.